This is a list of T cell receptor beta chains from one sample in a study of T cell repertoires in cytomegalovirus infection. TCRdb redid the calling of the reads with MiXCR, one entry per CDR3 protein. The table lists 250,000 to 300,000 distinct CDR3 sequences, about a sixth of them singletons. Sequencing input: CD8+ T cells from PBMCs. The receptors were gathered from a human donor in good health (CMV status not recorded). Some clones in this sample may be carry-over from other donors' samples. CDR3s include the opening cysteine and the closing phenylalanine or tryptophan. A D gene is named only where the DNA matches it firmly. Size is stated for part of the rows, as once, few or many counts, or as a class when the clone is expanded.

J,V,D,size,CDR3,DNA
TRBJ1-2,TRBV6-6,-,-,CASSYSNFGGANDRYGYTF,TGTGCCAGCAGTTACTCGAATTTCGGGGGGGCTAATGATCGGTATGGCTACACCTTC
TRBJ2-5,TRBV28,-,-,CASSTRTIEETQYF,TGTGCCAGCAGTACTAGGACTATCGAAGAGACCCAGTACTTC
TRBJ2-2,TRBV12-3/TRBV12-4,-,few,CASSFVSGARYTGELFF,TGTGCCAGCAGTTTTGTATCAGGGGCGCGATACACCGGGGAGCTGTTTTTT
TRBJ2-7,TRBV4-3,-,-,CASSQVQGSHEQYF,TGCGCCAGCAGCCAAGTACAGGGCTCCCACGAGCAGTACTTC
TRBJ1-3,TRBV13,-,-,CASSKGQFSGNTIYF,TGTGCCAGCAGTAAAGGACAGTTCTCTGGAAACACCATATATTTT
TRBJ2-3,TRBV6-2/TRBV6-3,TRBD2,few,CASIGTSFSTDTQYF,TGTGCCAGCATCGGGACTAGCTTTAGCACAGATACGCAGTATTTT
TRBJ2-4,TRBV12-5,-,few,CASGLSGGLGLAKNIQYF,TGTGCTAGTGGTTTATCCGGGGGACTGGGGCTGGCCAAAAACATTCAGTACTTC
TRBJ2-5,TRBV7-9,-,many,CASTIRATDGETQYF,TGTGCCAGCACGATCCGGGCCACCGACGGAGAGACCCAGTACTTC
TRBJ2-5,TRBV6-5,TRBD1,-,CASSYTRDSPQETQYF,TGTGCCAGCAGCTACACCCGGGACAGCCCGCAAGAGACCCAGTACTTC
TRBJ2-7,TRBV2,TRBD2,-,CASSDTSGEYEQYF,TGTGCCAGCAGTGATACTAGCGGGGAGTACGAGCAGTACTTC
TRBJ2-3,TRBV29-1,-,-,CSVNPPLNDTQYF,TGCAGCGTAAATCCCCCGTTAAATGATACGCAGTATTTT
TRBJ1-1,TRBV7-9,-,many,CASSLGSTAEAFF,TGTGCCAGCAGCTTAGGCAGTACGGCTGAAGCTTTCTTT
TRBJ2-2,TRBV7-9,-,many,CASSFNPRVANTGELFF,TGTGCCAGCAGCTTCAATCCCAGGGTTGCGAACACCGGGGAGCTGTTTTTT
TRBJ1-2,TRBV20-1,TRBD1,-,CSAGNRGHDNYGYTF,TGCAGTGCTGGGAACAGGGGGCATGATAACTATGGCTACACCTTC
TRBJ2-4,TRBV6-5,-,many,CASSYRGDSFSENIQYF,TGTGCCAGCAGTTATAGGGGGGATTCGTTTAGCGAAAACATTCAGTACTTC
TRBJ2-7,TRBV6-5,TRBD1,-,CASSYGGTGNTGGEQYF,TGTGCCAGCAGTTACGGCGGAACTGGAAACACAGGGGGCGAGCAGTACTTC
TRBJ1-5,TRBV7-8,-,many,CASSLEGGNQPQHF,TGTGCCAGCAGCTTAGAAGGGGGCAATCAGCCCCAGCATTTT
TRBJ1-1,TRBV7-6,TRBD1,many,CASSLAGTGENTEAFF,TGTGCCAGCAGCTTAGCCGGGACAGGGGAGAACACTGAAGCTTTCTTT
TRBJ1-5,TRBV28,-,-,CASSLGAGYRQPQHF,TGTGCCAGCAGCCTGGGGGCAGGGTATCGGCAGCCCCAGCATTTT
TRBJ2-7,TRBV27,-,few,CASSLSGQTPSYEQYF,TGTGCCAGCAGTTTATCCGGACAAACCCCCTCCTACGAGCAGTACTTC
TRBJ2-5,TRBV28,TRBD1,-,CASSLYGAEGASEETQYF,TGTGCCAGCAGTTTATACGGGGCAGAGGGGGCTAGTGAGGAGACCCAGTACTTC
TRBJ1-2,TRBV7-9,TRBD1,many,CASSRGQGNYGYTF,TGTGCCAGCAGCCGCGGACAGGGAAACTATGGCTACACCTTC
TRBJ2-5,TRBV28,-,-,CASSWPQETQYF,TGTGCCAGCAGTTGGCCCCAAGAGACCCAGTACTTC
TRBJ1-5,TRBV29-1,-,-,CSVGSSSNQPQHF,TGCAGCGTGGGGTCTTCTAGCAATCAGCCCCAGCATTTT
TRBJ2-1,TRBV4-2,TRBD2,-,CASSPEAGGPNEQFF,TGTGCCAGCAGCCCTGAAGCGGGGGGGCCTAATGAGCAGTTCTTC
TRBJ2-5,TRBV7-9,TRBD2,-,CASRRTSGGAFETQYF,TGTGCCAGCAGGAGGACTAGCGGGGGGGCCTTCGAGACCCAGTACTTC